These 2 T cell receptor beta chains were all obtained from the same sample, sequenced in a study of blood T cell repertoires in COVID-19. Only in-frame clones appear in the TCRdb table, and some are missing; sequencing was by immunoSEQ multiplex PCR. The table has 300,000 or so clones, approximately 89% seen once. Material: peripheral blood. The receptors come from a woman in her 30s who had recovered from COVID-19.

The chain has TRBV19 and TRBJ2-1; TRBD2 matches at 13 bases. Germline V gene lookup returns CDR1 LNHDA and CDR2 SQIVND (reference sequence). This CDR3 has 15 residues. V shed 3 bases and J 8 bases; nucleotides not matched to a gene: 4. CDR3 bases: TGTGCCAGTAGTATTACTAGCGGGGGGGCCTATGAGCAGTTCTTC. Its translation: CASSITSGGAYEQFF.

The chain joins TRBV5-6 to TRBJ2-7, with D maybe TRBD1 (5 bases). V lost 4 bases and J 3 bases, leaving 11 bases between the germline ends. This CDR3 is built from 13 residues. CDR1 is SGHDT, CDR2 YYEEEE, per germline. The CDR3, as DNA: TGTGCCAGCAGCGCCAGAGACAGCTACGAGCAGTACTTC. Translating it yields CASSARDSYEQYF.